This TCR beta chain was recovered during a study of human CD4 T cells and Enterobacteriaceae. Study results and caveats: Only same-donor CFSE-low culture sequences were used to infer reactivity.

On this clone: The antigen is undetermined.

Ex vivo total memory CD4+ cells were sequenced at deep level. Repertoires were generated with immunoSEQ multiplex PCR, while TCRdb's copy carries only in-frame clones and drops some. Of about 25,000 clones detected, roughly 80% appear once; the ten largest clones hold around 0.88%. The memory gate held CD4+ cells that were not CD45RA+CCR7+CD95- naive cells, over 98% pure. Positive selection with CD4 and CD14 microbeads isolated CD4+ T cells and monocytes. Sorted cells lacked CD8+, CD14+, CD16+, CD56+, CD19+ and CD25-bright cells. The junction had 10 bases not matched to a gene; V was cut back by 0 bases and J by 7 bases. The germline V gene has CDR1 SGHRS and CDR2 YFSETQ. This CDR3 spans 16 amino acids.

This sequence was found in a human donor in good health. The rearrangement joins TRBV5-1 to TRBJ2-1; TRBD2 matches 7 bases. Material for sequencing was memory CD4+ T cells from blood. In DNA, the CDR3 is TGCGCCAGCAGCTTGGGGGCCAGGGAGGGGCTGAATGAGCAGTTCTTC. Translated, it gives CASSLGAREGLNEQFF. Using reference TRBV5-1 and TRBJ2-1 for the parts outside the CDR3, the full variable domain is KAGVTQTPRYLIKTRGQQVTLSCSPISGHRSVSWYQQTPGQGLQFLFEYFSETQRNKGNFPGRFSGRQFSNSRSEMNVSTLELGDSALYLCASSLGAREGLNEQFFGPGTRLTVL.